This is a list of T cell receptor beta chains from one sample in a study of T cells after yellow fever vaccination. TCRdb reanalysed the 5' RACE reads using MiXCR and keeps one entry per CDR3 protein. Here the sample spans some 560,000 distinct CDR3 sequences, roughly 17% being singletons. The sample here was PBMCs, taken 5 to 6 days after the first yellow fever vaccination. Receptors were obtained from a man aged 18 to 30 who received the YFV17D yellow fever vaccine. Each CDR3 is given with its conserved first and last residue. A D gene is named only where the DNA matches it firmly. Size is stated for part of the rows, as once, few or many counts, or as a class when the clone is expanded.

d_gene: TRBD2
v_gene: TRBV6-1
j_gene: TRBJ2-1
abundance: few
CDR3aa: CASRQPGLAGKQFF
CDR3nt: TGTGCCAGCAGGCAACCGGGACTAGCGGGGAAGCAGTTCTTC

d_gene: TRBD2
v_gene: TRBV7-8
j_gene: TRBJ2-7
abundance: -
CDR3aa: CASSLEASGGPYEQYF
CDR3nt: TGTGCCAGCAGCTTAGAGGCTAGCGGGGGGCCCTACGAGCAGTACTTC

d_gene: -
v_gene: TRBV7-3
j_gene: TRBJ2-1
abundance: -
CDR3aa: CASSPQISYNEQFF
CDR3nt: TGTGCCAGCAGCCCCCAGATCTCCTACAATGAGCAGTTCTTC

d_gene: -
v_gene: TRBV27
j_gene: TRBJ1-4
abundance: few
CDR3aa: CASSLIQDEKLFF
CDR3nt: TGTGCCAGCAGTTTAATACAGGATGAAAAACTGTTTTTT

d_gene: -
v_gene: TRBV7-8
j_gene: TRBJ2-7
abundance: -
CDR3aa: CASSGRDYPYEQYF
CDR3nt: TGTGCCAGCAGCGGCCGGGATTACCCCTACGAGCAGTACTTC

d_gene: TRBD1
v_gene: TRBV10-3
j_gene: TRBJ2-5
abundance: -
CDR3aa: CAISRTGQETQYF
CDR3nt: TGTGCCATCAGCCGGACAGGTCAAGAGACCCAGTACTTC

d_gene: -
v_gene: TRBV9
j_gene: TRBJ1-2
abundance: -
CDR3aa: CASRRVEGTGYTF
CDR3nt: TGTGCCAGCAGGAGGGTAGAGGGGACCGGCTACACCTTC

d_gene: TRBD2
v_gene: TRBV4-2
j_gene: TRBJ2-7
abundance: few
CDR3aa: CASSPGPHDGGVRYEQYF
CDR3nt: TGTGCCAGCAGCCCCGGACCGCACGACGGGGGGGTTAGATACGAGCAGTACTTC

d_gene: -
v_gene: TRBV7-9
j_gene: TRBJ2-4
abundance: -
CDR3aa: CASSLLTGQNIQYF
CDR3nt: TGTGCCAGCAGCTTACTTACAGGTCAAAACATTCAGTACTTC

d_gene: -
v_gene: TRBV25-1
j_gene: TRBJ1-5
abundance: -
CDR3aa: CASSEYWDQPQHF
CDR3nt: TGTGCCAGCAGTGAATATTGGGATCAGCCCCAGCATTTT

d_gene: TRBD1
v_gene: TRBV5-1
j_gene: TRBJ1-2
abundance: few
CDR3aa: CATGQGNGYTF
CDR3nt: TGCGCCACCGGACAGGGGAATGGCTACACCTTC

d_gene: TRBD1
v_gene: TRBV5-1
j_gene: TRBJ1-2
abundance: few
CDR3aa: CASRTGLVNYGYTF
CDR3nt: TGCGCCAGCAGGACAGGGCTCGTAAACTATGGCTACACCTTC

d_gene: -
v_gene: TRBV7-9
j_gene: TRBJ1-3
abundance: many
CDR3aa: CASSPVGGRIGNTIYF
CDR3nt: TGTGCCAGCAGCCCGGTCGGGGGAAGGATTGGAAACACCATATATTTT

d_gene: -
v_gene: TRBV6-1
j_gene: TRBJ2-7
abundance: few
CDR3aa: CASSRSTGEHNEQYF
CDR3nt: TGTGCCAGCAGTCGATCTACGGGGGAACACAACGAGCAGTACTTC

d_gene: TRBD2
v_gene: TRBV7-2
j_gene: TRBJ2-3
abundance: -
CDR3aa: CASSLPLAGGDTQYF
CDR3nt: TGTGCCAGCAGCTTACCGCTAGCGGGGGGCGATACGCAGTATTTT

d_gene: -
v_gene: TRBV5-1
j_gene: TRBJ2-5
abundance: once
CDR3aa: CASSLGASKETQYF
CDR3nt: TGCGCCAGCAGCTTGGGGGCTAGCAAGGAGACCCAGTACTTC

d_gene: -
v_gene: TRBV4-2
j_gene: TRBJ1-6
abundance: many
CDR3aa: CASSQDPRGSYNSPLHF
CDR3nt: TGTGCCAGCAGCCAAGATCCACGGGGCTCCTATAATTCACCCCTCCACTTT

d_gene: -
v_gene: TRBV5-6
j_gene: TRBJ1-2
abundance: -
CDR3aa: CASTPGGWSSIGYTF
CDR3nt: TGTGCCAGCACCCCGGGGGGGTGGAGCTCTATTGGCTACACCTTC

d_gene: TRBD2
v_gene: TRBV28
j_gene: TRBJ2-5
abundance: few
CDR3aa: CASSPSGGLQETQYF
CDR3nt: TGTGCCAGCAGTCCTAGCGGGGGTTTACAAGAGACCCAGTACTTC

d_gene: -
v_gene: TRBV6-1
j_gene: TRBJ1-2
abundance: -
CDR3aa: CASSEVPLRNYGYTF
CDR3nt: TGTGCCAGCAGTGAAGTGCCCCTGAGGAACTATGGCTACACCTTC

d_gene: TRBD1
v_gene: TRBV10-3
j_gene: TRBJ2-7
abundance: few
CDR3aa: CAGGTGLNEQYF
CDR3nt: TGTGCCGGAGGGACAGGGCTGAACGAGCAGTACTTC

d_gene: -
v_gene: TRBV7-2
j_gene: TRBJ2-3
abundance: few
CDR3aa: CASSLTEVADTQYF
CDR3nt: TGTGCCAGCAGCTTAACGGAGGTCGCAGATACGCAGTATTTT

d_gene: -
v_gene: TRBV5-1
j_gene: TRBJ2-4
abundance: many
CDR3aa: CASSLTGEVDIQYF
CDR3nt: TGCGCCAGCAGCTTGACAGGGGAGGTTGACATTCAGTACTTC

d_gene: -
v_gene: TRBV10-3
j_gene: TRBJ2-3
abundance: -
CDR3aa: CAISGAPPRTILTDTQYF
CDR3nt: TGTGCCATCAGTGGTGCCCCGCCCCGGACAATCCTCACAGATACGCAGTATTTT

d_gene: -
v_gene: TRBV7-2
j_gene: TRBJ1-5
abundance: -
CDR3aa: CASSLVWGGNQPQHF
CDR3nt: TGTGCCAGCAGCTTAGTGTGGGGTGGCAATCAGCCCCAGCATTTT

d_gene: TRBD1
v_gene: TRBV29-1
j_gene: TRBJ1-2
abundance: many
CDR3aa: CSVSPHLRTGEGYTF
CDR3nt: TGCAGCGTCTCCCCACACCTCAGGACAGGGGAAGGCTACACCTTC

d_gene: -
v_gene: TRBV7-9
j_gene: TRBJ2-5
abundance: -
CDR3aa: CASSLYGGFRETQYF
CDR3nt: TGTGCCAGCAGCTTATATGGGGGCTTCAGAGAGACCCAGTACTTC

d_gene: TRBD1
v_gene: TRBV10-3
j_gene: TRBJ2-5
abundance: many
CDR3aa: CAISVGTGQETQYF
CDR3nt: TGTGCCATCAGTGTCGGGACAGGGCAAGAGACCCAGTACTTC

d_gene: TRBD2
v_gene: TRBV4-1
j_gene: TRBJ2-6
abundance: many
CDR3aa: CASSHTPGLPSWGANVLTF
CDR3nt: TGCGCCAGCAGCCATACTCCGGGACTACCCTCTTGGGGGGCCAACGTCCTGACTTTC

d_gene: -
v_gene: TRBV4-3
j_gene: TRBJ2-1
abundance: few
CDR3aa: CASSQVIRGDEQFF
CDR3nt: TGCGCCAGCAGCCAAGTTATCAGAGGGGATGAGCAGTTCTTC

d_gene: TRBD2
v_gene: TRBV5-1
j_gene: TRBJ2-7
abundance: few
CDR3aa: CASRPNIAGVPGEQYF
CDR3nt: TGCGCCAGCAGACCGAATATTGCGGGGGTTCCCGGCGAGCAGTACTTC

d_gene: -
v_gene: TRBV7-2
j_gene: TRBJ2-2
abundance: few
CDR3aa: CASSRPLTRVELFF
CDR3nt: TGTGCCAGCAGCCGCCCCCTAACCCGGGTGGAGCTGTTTTTT

d_gene: -
v_gene: TRBV5-6
j_gene: TRBJ1-6
abundance: -
CDR3aa: CASSLAGLTGPPLHF
CDR3nt: TGTGCCAGCAGCTTGGCGGGCCTTACGGGTCCACCCCTCCACTTT

d_gene: -
v_gene: TRBV9
j_gene: TRBJ2-2
abundance: few
CDR3aa: CASSSGSEGGTGELFF
CDR3nt: TGTGCCAGCAGCTCAGGGTCCGAGGGGGGCACCGGGGAGCTGTTTTTT

d_gene: -
v_gene: TRBV6-8
j_gene: TRBJ2-3
abundance: few
CDR3aa: CASRAVSRNTDTQYF
CDR3nt: TGTGCCAGCAGAGCGGTTTCACGGAACACAGATACGCAGTATTTT

d_gene: TRBD1
v_gene: TRBV7-3
j_gene: TRBJ2-3
abundance: few
CDR3aa: CASSSQGAPTDTQYF
CDR3nt: TGTGCCAGCAGTTCACAGGGGGCGCCGACAGATACGCAGTATTTT

d_gene: -
v_gene: TRBV25-1
j_gene: TRBJ2-5
abundance: -
CDR3aa: CATQGETQYF
CDR3nt: TGTGCCACCCAGGGTGAGACCCAGTACTTC

d_gene: -
v_gene: TRBV27
j_gene: TRBJ1-1
abundance: few
CDR3aa: CASSLRSGGRRTEAFF
CDR3nt: TGTGCCAGCAGTTTAAGGTCCGGGGGGCGCAGGACTGAAGCTTTCTTT

d_gene: TRBD1
v_gene: TRBV10-2
j_gene: TRBJ1-2
abundance: -
CDR3aa: CASSEQGVPGYTF
CDR3nt: TGCGCCAGCAGTGAACAGGGGGTTCCTGGCTACACCTTC

d_gene: -
v_gene: TRBV11-2
j_gene: TRBJ2-3
abundance: once
CDR3aa: CASTLYTDTKYF
CDR3nt: TGTGCCAGCACCCTTTACACAGATACGAAGTATTTT

d_gene: -
v_gene: TRBV2
j_gene: TRBJ2-1
abundance: many
CDR3aa: CASSARQGGEQFF
CDR3nt: TGTGCCAGCAGTGCTCGGCAGGGGGGCGAGCAGTTCTTC

d_gene: TRBD1
v_gene: TRBV5-1
j_gene: TRBJ1-6
abundance: few
CDR3aa: CASSLGQGTNSPLHF
CDR3nt: TGCGCCAGCAGCCTTGGACAGGGGACGAATTCACCCCTCCACTTT

d_gene: -
v_gene: TRBV10-3
j_gene: TRBJ1-2
abundance: -
CDR3aa: CAIRRNRDLDGYTF
CDR3nt: TGTGCCATCAGAAGAAACCGGGACTTAGATGGCTACACCTTC

d_gene: TRBD1
v_gene: TRBV11-1
j_gene: TRBJ2-3
abundance: -
CDR3aa: CASSLSTLGQGSTDTQYF
CDR3nt: TGTGCCAGCAGTTTGTCTACCTTGGGACAGGGTAGCACAGATACGCAGTATTTT

d_gene: -
v_gene: TRBV4-3
j_gene: TRBJ2-2
abundance: -
CDR3aa: CASSQELGRNHGELFF
CDR3nt: TGCGCCAGCAGCCAAGAACTAGGGCGGAACCACGGGGAGCTGTTTTTT